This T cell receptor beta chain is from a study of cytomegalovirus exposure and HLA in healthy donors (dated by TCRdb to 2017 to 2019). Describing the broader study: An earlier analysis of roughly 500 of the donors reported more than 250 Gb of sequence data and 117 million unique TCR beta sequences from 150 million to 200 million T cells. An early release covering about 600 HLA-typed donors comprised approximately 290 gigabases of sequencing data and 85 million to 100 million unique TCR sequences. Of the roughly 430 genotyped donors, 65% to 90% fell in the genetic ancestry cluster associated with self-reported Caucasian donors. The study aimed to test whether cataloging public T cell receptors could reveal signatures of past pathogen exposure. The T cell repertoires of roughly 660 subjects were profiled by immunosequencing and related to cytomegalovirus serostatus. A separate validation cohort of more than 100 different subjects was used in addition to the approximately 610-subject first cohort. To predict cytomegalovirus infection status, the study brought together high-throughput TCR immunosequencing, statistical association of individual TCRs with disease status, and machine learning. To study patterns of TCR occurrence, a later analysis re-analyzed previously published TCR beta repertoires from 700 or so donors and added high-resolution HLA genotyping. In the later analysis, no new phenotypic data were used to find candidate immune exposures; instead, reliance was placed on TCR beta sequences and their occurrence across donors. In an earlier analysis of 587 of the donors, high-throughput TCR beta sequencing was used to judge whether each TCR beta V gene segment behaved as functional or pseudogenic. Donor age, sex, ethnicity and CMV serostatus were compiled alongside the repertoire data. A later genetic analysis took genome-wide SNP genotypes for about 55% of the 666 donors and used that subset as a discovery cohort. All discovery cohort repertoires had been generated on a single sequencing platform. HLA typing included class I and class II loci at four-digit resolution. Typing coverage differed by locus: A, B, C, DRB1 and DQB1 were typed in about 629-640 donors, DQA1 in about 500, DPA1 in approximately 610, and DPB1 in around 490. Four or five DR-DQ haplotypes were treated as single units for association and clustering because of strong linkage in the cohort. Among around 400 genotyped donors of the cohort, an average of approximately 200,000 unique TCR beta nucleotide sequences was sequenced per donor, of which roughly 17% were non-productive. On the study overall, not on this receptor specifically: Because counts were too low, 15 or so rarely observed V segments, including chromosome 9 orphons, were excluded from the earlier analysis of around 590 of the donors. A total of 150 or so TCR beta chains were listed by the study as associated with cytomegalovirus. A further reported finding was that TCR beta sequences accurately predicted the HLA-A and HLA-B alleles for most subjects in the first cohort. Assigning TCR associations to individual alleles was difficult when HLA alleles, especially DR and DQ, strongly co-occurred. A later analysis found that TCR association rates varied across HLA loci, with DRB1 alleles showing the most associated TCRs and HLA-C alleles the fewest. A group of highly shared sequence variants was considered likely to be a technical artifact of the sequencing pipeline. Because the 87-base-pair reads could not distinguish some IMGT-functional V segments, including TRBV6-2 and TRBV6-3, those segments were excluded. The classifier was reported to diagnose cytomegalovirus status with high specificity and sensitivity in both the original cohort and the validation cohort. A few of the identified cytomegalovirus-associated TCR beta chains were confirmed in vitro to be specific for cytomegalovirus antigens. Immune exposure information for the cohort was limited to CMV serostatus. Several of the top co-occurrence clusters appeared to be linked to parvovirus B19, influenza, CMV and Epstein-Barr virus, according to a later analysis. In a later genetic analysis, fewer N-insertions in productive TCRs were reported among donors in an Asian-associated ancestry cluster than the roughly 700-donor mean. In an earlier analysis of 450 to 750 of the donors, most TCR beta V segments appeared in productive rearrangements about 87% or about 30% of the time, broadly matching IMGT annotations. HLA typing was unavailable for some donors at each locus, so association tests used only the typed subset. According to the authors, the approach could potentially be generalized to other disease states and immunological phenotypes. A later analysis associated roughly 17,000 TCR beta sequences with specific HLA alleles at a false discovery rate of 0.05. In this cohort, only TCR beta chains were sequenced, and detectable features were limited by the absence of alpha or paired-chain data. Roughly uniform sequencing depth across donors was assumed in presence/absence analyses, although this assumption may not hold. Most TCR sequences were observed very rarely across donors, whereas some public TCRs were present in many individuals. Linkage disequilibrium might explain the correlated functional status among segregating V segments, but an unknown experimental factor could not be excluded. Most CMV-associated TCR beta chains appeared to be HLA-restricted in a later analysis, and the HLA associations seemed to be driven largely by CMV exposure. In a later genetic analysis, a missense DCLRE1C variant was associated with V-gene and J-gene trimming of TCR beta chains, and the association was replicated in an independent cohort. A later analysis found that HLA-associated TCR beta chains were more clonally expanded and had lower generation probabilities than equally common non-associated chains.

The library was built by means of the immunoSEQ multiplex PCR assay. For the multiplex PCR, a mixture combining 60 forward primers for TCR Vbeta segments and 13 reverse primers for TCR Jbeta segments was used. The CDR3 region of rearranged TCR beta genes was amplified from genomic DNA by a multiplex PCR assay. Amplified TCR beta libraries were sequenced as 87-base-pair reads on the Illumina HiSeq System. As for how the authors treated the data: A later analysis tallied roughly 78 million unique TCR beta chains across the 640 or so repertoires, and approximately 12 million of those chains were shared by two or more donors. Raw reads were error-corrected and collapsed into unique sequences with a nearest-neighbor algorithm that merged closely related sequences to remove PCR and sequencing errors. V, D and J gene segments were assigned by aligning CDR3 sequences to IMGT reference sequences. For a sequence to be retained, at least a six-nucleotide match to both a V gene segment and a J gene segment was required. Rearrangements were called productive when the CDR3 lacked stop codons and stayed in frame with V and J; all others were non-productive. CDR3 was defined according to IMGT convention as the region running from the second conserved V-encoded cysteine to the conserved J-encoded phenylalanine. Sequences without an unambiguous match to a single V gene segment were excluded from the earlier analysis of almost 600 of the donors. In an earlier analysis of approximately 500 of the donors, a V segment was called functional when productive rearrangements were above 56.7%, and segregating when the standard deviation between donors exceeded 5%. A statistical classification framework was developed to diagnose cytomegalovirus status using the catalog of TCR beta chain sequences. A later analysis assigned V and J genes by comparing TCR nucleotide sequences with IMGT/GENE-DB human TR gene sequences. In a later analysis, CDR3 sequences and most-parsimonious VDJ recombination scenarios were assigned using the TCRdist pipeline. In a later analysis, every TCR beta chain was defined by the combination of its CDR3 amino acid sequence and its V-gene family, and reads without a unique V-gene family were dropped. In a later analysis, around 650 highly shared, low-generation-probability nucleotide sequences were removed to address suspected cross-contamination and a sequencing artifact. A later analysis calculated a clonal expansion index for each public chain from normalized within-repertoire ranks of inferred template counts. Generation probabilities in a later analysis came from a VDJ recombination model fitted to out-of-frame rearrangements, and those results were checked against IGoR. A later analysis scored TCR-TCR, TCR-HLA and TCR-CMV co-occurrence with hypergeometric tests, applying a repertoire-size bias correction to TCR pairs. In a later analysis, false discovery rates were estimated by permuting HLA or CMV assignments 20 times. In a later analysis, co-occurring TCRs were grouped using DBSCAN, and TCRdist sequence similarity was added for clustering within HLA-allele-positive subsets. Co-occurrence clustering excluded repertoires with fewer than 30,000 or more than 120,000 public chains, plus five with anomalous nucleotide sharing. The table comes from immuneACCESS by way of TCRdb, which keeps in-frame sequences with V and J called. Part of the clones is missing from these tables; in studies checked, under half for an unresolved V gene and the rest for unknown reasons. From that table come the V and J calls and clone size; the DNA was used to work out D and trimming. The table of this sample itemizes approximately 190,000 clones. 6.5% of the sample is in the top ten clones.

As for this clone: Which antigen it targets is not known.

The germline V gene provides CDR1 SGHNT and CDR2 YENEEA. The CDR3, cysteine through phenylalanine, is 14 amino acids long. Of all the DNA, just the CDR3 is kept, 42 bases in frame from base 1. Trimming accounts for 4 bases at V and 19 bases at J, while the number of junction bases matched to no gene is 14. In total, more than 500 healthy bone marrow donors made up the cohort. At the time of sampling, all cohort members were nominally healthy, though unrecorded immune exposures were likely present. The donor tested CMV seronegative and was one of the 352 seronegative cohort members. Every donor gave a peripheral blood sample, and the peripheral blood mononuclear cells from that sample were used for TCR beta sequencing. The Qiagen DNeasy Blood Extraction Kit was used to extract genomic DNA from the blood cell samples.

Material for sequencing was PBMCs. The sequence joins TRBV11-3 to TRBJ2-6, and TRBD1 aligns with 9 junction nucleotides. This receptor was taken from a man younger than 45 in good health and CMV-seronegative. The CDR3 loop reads CASSSQGQGPGLTF. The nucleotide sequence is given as TGTGCCAGCAGCTCTCAGGGACAGGGCCCGGGTCTAACTTTC.